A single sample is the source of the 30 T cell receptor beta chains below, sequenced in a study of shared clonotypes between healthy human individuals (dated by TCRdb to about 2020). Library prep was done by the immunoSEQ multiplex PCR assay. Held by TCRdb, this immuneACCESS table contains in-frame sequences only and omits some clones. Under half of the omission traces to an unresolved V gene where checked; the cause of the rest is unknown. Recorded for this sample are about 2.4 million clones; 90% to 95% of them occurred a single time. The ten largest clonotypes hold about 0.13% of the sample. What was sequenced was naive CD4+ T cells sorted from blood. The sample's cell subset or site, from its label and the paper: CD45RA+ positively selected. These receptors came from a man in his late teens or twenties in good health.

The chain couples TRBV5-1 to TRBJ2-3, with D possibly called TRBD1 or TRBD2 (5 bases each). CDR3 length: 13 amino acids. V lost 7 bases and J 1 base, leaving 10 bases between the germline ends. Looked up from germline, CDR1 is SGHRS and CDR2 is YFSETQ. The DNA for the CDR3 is TGCGCCAGCGGGGTGGGGGGCACAGATACGCAGTATTTT. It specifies CASGVGGTDTQYF.

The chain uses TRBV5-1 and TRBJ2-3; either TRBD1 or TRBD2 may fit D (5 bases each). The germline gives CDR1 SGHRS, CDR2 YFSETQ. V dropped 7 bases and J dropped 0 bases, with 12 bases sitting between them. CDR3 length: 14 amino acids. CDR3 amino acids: CASGGRSSTDTQYF. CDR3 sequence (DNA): TGCGCCAGCGGGGGTCGATCTAGCACAGATACGCAGTATTTT.

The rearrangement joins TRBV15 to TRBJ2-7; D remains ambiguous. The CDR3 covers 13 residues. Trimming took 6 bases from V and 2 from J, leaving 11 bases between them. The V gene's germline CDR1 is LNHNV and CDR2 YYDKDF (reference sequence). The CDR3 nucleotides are TGTGCCACCAGAGGTGTGGCCCCCTACGAGCAGTACTTC. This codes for CATRGVAPYEQYF.

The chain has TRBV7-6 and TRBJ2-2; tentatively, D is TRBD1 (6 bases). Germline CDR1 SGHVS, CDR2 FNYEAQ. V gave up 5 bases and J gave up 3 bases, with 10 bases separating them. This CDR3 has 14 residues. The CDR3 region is CASSRQVDTGELFF. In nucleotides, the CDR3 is TGTGCCAGCAGCCGACAGGTAGACACCGGGGAGCTGTTTTTT.

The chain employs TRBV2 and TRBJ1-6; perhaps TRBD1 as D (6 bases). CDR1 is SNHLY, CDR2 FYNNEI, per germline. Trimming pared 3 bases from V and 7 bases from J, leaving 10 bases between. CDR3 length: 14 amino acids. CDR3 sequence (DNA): TGTGCCAGCAGTGAGGGGACAAGAAATTCACCCCTCCACTTT. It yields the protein CASSEGTRNSPLHF.

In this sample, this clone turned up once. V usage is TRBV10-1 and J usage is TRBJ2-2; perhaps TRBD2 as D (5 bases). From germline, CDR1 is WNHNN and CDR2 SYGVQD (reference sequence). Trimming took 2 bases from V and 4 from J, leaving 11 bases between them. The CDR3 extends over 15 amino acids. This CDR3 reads CASSEPGAGTGELFF. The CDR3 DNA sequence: TGCGCCAGCAGTGAGCCGGGTGCGGGCACCGGGGAGCTGTTTTTT.

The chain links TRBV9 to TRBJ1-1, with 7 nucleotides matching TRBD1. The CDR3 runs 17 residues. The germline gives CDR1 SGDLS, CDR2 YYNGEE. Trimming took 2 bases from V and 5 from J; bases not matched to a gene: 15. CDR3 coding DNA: TGTGCCAGCAGCGTCCGGGACAGTCCCTACCCAGGGACTGAAGCTTTCTTT. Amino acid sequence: CASSVRDSPYPGTEAFF.

CDR3 bases: TGTGCCAGCAAGAGCATCGGGACAGCATATGGCTACACCTTC. It is translated as CASKSIGTAYGYTF. The J gene is TRBJ1-2, the V gene TRBV6-5; 7 nucleotides match TRBD1. The CDR3 covers 14 residues. Germline assignment: CDR1 MNHEY and CDR2 SVGAGI. Losses at the gene ends were 7 bases for V and 5 bases for J; bases not matched to a gene: 10.

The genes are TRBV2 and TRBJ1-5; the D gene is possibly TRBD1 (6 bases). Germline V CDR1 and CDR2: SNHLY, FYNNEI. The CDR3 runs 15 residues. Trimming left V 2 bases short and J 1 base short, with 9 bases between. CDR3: CASSEQGLSNQPQHF. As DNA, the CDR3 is TGTGCCAGCAGTGAACAGGGGTTGAGCAATCAGCCCCAGCATTTT.

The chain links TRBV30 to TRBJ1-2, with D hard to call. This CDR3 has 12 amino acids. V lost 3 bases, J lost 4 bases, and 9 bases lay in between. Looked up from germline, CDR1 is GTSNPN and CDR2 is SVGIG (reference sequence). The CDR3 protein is CAWSFFSYGYTF. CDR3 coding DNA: TGTGCCTGGAGCTTTTTCAGCTATGGCTACACCTTC.

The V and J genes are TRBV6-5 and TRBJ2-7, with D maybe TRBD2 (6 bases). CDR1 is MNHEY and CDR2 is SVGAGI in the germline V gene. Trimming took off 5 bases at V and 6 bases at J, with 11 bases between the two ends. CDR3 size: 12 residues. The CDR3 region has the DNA TGTGCCAGCAGTCTGGGGGGAGCCGAGCAGTACTTC. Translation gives CASSLGGAEQYF.

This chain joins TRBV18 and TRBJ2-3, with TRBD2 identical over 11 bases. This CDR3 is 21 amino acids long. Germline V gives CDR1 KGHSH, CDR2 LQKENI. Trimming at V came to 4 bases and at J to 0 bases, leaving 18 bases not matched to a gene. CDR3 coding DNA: TGTGCCAGCTCACAGTTGCCCCCGACAGAAGGGACTAGCGGAAGCACAGATACGCAGTATTTT. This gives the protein CASSQLPPTEGTSGSTDTQYF.

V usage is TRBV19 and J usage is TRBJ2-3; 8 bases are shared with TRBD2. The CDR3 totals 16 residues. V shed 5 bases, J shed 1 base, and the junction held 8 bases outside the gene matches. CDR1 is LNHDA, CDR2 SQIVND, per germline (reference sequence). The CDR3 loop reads CASSPLLADGTDTQYF. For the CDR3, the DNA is TGTGCCAGTAGTCCTCTACTAGCGGACGGCACAGATACGCAGTATTTT. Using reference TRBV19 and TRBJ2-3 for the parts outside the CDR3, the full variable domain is DGGITQSPKYLFRKEGQNVTLSCEQNLNHDAMYWYRQDPGQGLRLIYYSQIVNDFQKGDIAEGYSVSREKKESFPLTVTSAQKNPTAFYLCASSPLLADGTDTQYFGPGTRLTVL.

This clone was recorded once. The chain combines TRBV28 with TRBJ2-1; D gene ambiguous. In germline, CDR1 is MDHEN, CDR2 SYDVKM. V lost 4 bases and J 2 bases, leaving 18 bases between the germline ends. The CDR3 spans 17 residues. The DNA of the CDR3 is TGTGCCAGCAGTTACCCCCTTATGCGGTATACCTACAATGAGCAGTTCTTC. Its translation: CASSYPLMRYTYNEQFF.

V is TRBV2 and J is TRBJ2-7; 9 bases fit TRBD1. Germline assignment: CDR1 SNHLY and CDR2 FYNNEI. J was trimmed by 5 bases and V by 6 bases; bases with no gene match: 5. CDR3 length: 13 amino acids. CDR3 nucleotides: TGTGCCAGCAGGTGGGACAGGGAACACGAGCAGTACTTC. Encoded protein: CASRWDREHEQYF.

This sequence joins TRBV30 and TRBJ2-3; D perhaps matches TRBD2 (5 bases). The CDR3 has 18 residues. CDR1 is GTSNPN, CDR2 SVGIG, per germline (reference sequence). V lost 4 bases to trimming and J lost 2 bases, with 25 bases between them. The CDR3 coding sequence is TGTGCCTGGAATGCCCCACTAGGTGGACGAGCTATCACAGATACGCAGTATTTT. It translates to CAWNAPLGGRAITDTQYF.

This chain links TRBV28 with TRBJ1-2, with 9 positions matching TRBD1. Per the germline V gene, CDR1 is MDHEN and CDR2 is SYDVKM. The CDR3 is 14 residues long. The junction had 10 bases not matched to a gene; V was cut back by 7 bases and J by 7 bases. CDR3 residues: CASIPRDRVGGYTF. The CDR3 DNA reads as TGTGCCAGCATCCCGCGGGACAGGGTGGGTGGCTACACCTTC.

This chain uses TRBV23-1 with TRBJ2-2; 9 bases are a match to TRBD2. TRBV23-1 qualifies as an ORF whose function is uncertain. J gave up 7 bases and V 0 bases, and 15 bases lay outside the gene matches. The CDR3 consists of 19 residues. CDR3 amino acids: CASSQSLGRAGGPGGELFF. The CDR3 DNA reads TGCGCCAGCAGTCAATCCCTCGGTAGAGCGGGAGGCCCAGGCGGGGAGCTGTTTTTT.

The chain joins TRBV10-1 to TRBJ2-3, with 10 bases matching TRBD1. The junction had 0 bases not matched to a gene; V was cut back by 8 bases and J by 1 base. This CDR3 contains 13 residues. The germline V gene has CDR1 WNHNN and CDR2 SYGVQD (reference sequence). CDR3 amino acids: CASGTGGTDTQYF. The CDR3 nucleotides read TGCGCCAGCGGGACAGGGGGCACAGATACGCAGTATTTT.

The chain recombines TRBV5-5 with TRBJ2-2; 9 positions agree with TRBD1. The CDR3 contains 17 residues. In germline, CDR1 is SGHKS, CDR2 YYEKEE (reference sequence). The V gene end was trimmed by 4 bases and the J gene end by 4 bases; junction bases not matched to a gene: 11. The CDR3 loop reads CASSHKTGGRITGELFF. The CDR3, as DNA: TGTGCCAGCAGCCATAAGACAGGGGGGCGTATCACCGGGGAGCTGTTTTTT. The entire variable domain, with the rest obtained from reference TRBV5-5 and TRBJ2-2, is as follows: DAGVTQSPTHLIKTRGQQVTLRCSPISGHKSVSWYQQVLGQGPQFIFQYYEKEERGRGNFPDRFSARQFPNYSSELNVNALLLGDSALYLCASSHKTGGRITGELFFGEGSRLTVL.

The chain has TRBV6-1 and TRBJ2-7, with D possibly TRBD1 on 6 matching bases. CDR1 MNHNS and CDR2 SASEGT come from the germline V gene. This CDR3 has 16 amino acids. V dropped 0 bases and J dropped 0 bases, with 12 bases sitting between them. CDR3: CASSEAGGYSSYEQYF. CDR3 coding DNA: TGTGCCAGCAGTGAAGCTGGGGGCTATAGCTCCTACGAGCAGTACTTC.

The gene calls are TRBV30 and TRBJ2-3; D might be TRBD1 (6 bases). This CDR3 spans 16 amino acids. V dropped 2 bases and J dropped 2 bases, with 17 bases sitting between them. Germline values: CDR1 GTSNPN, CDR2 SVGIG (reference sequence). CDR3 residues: CAWSSGQRGFTDTQYF. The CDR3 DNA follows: TGTGCCTGGAGTTCCGGACAGAGAGGCTTCACAGATACGCAGTATTTT.

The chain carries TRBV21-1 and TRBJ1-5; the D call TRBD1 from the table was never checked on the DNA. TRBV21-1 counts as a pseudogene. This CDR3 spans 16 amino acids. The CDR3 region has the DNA TGTGCCAGCAGTTTCTGGACAGGGCCTAGCAATCAGCCCCAGCATTTT. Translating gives CASSFWTGPSNQPQHF.

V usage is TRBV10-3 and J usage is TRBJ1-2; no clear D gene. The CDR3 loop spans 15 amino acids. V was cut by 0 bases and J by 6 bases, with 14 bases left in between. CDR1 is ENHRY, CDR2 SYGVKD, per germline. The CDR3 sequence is CAISESQVSPNGYTF. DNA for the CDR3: TGTGCCATCAGTGAGTCCCAGGTGTCACCCAATGGCTACACCTTC.

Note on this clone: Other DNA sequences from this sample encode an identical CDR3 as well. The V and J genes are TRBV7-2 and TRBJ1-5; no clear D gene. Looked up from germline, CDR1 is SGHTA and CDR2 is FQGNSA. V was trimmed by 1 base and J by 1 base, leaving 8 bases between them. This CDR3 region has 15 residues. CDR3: CASSLVAGSNQPQHF. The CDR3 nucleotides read TGTGCCAGCAGCTTAGTTGCCGGCAGCAATCAGCCCCAGCATTTT. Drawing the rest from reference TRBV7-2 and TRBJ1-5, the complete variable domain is GAGVSQSPSNKVTEKGKDVELRCDPISGHTALYWYRQSLGQGLEFLIYFQGNSAPDKSGLPSDRFSAERTGGSVSTLTIQRTQQEDSAVYLCASSLVAGSNQPQHFGDGTRLSIL.

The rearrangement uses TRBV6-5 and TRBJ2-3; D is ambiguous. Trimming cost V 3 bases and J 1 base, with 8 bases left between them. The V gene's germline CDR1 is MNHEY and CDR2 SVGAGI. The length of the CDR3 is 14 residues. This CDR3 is CASSYIFGTDTQYF. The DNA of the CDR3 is TGTGCCAGCAGTTATATTTTCGGCACAGATACGCAGTATTTT.

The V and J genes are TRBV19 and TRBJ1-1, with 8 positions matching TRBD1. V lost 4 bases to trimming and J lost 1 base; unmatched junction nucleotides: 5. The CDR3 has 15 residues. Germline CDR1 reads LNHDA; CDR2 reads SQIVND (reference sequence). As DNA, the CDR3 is TGTGCCAGTAGTACGTCCGGGACAGGGAACACTGAAGCTTTCTTT. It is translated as CASSTSGTGNTEAFF.

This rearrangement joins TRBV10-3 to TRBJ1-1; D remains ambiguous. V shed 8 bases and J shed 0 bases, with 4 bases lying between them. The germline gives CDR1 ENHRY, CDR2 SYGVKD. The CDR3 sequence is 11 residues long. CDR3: CAIGLNTEAFF. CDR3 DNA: TGTGCCATCGGACTGAACACTGAAGCTTTCTTT.

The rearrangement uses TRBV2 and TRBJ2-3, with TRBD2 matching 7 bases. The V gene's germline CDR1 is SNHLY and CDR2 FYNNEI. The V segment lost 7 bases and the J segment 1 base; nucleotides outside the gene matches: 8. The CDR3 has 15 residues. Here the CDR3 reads CASTGAGMGTDTQYF. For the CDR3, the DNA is TGTGCCAGCACCGGAGCGGGGATGGGCACAGATACGCAGTATTTT.

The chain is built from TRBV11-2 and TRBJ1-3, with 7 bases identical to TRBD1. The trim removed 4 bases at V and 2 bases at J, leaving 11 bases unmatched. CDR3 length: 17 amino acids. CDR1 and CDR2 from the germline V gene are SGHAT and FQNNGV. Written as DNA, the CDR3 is TGTGCCAGCAGCTCGAGGACAGGAACACGGACTGGAAACACCATATATTTT. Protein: CASSSRTGTRTGNTIYF.